This T cell receptor (beta chain) was obtained from a study of human T cells and chemical hapten exposure (dated by TCRdb to 2020 to 2022). In the study overall: The libraries were sequenced as a pool, and the TCR yield per sample differed mostly because of small variations in library volumes within the pool. From each blood RNA sample, both TCR alpha and TCR beta chains were sequenced. Peripheral blood TCR repertoire changes were tracked in vivo in alopecia patients during primary and secondary sensitization to the hapten diphenylcyclopropenone (DPC).

The sample's time point label is to be understood as: healthy volunteer bleed at 2 weeks. Total RNA was isolated from unfractionated whole blood collected in Tempus Blood RNA tubes. Roughly five healthy volunteers acted as controls for TCR sequencing and had blood drawn at day 0, 2 weeks and 6 weeks. Preparation of the library involved RACE. Sequencing relied on a NextSeq 500. Library preparation attached unique molecular identifiers to individual cDNA molecules for quantitative, reproducible TCR counting. On the study's bioinformatics: The median number of TCRs per sample was 95,638, ranging from about 20,000 to 690,600. V, J and CDR3 annotation of the TCR reads was performed with the Decombinator software suite. For PS versus PT1 abundance plots, all samples were subsampled to the same number of TCRs (28,000). Expanded TCRs were defined as absent before sensitization and observed at least eight times at the 2-week time point. The public reads were quality trimmed at Q25 with fastp and then assembled into clones with MiXCR by TCRdb, keeping productive beta chains. Rows matching on CDR3 protein sequence are summarized as one entry with the most common DNA and genes. These V and J calls rely on TCRdb rather than the paper's analysis. The sample data list 100,000 to 150,000 distinct CDR3 sequences, and approximately 9.5% of these were observed just once. Roughly 2% of the sample belongs to the ten largest clones.

Here is what the overall study found, with its caveats: Repeated subsampling changed both the strength of the expansion versus patch-test correlation and the threshold at which that correlation became significant. No change with DPC sensitization was found in the number of TCRs above 1 in 1000 frequency, and no evidence of global repertoire structure alterations was found.

This clonotype came up a few times. The clone's antigen remains unknown. Nothing much larger sits one base from this clone, and base qualities are not available. The receptor was derived from a male donor in good health. Some clones in this sample may be carry-over from other donors' samples. Sample: whole blood.

At the DNA level, the sequence is TGCGCCAGCAGCCAAGAGGGGAATGGCGGCGGGGGGAACACAGATACGCAGTATTTT. This codes for CASSQEGNGGGGNTDTQYF. The rearranged chain carries TRBV4-3 and TRBJ2-3, with 8 central nucleotides matching TRBD2. Ends trimmed: V by 0 bases, J by 2 bases; bases unmatched to a gene: 13. Per the germline V gene, LGHNA is the CDR1 and YSLEER is the CDR2. The cysteine opens and the phenylalanine closes a CDR3 of 19 amino acids. The CDR3 DNA has 57 bases and is translated from base 1.